Listed below are T cell receptor beta chains from one sample, sequenced in a study of long-term antiretroviral therapy in people with HIV. TCRdb keeps only in-frame clones here, not all; method: immunoSEQ multiplex PCR. The table has fewer than 30,000 clones, about 82% seen once. Sequenced material: unsorted PBMCs, taken 0.8 years after starting antiretroviral therapy. The receptors here all came from a woman in her twenties or thirties with HIV. CDR3s include the opening cysteine and the closing phenylalanine or tryptophan. Each record gives: J gene, V gene, CDR3 protein.

>TRBJ1-1|TRBV27
CASSPSWNLGAAFF
>TRBJ2-2|TRBV18
CASSPPAGGAANTGELFF
>TRBJ2-3|TRBV7-3
CASRPTGLGTDTQYF
>TRBJ1-4|TRBV25-1
CASSARTGTNEKLFF
>TRBJ1-5|TRBV2
CASSEGGGVVNNQPQHF
>TRBJ2-6|TRBV29-1
CSVVVAVTGANVLTF
>TRBJ1-1|TRBV7-9
CASSLSHFENTEAFF
>TRBJ1-6|TRBV30
CAWSGNGVFGFVSPLHF
>TRBJ2-6|TRBV4-1
CASSQGGGSGANVLTF
>TRBJ2-3|TRBV15
CATSRDRLAGDTQYF